The entry that follows covers one T cell receptor (beta chain) sequence. This sample stems from a study of blood T cell repertoires in COVID-19. Trimming cost V 0 bases and J 1 base, with 7 bases left between them. The germline V gene encodes CDR1 GTSNPN and CDR2 SVGIG (reference sequence). This CDR3 contains 15 residues. Methods used by the authors: Nucleated cell number was recorded as an estimate derived from reference gene primer amplification. Data came from immunoSEQ multiplex PCR; TCRdb stores just in-frame clones and leaves some out. V, J and clone size were drawn from that table, and D and trimming were deduced from the DNA. This sample has approximately 150,000 clones, with about 88% found just once.

The rearrangement uses TRBV30 and TRBJ1-6; D remains unclear. Sequenced material: peripheral blood. The TCR was taken from a man in his fifties or sixties with active or convalescent COVID-19. CDR3 sequence reads: CAWSVGGSYNSPLHF. The CDR3 DNA sequence: TGTGCCTGGAGTGTAGGAGGATCCTATAATTCACCCCTCCACTTT.